This entry is about one T cell receptor beta chain. As processed by the authors: By means of reference gene primer amplification, nucleated cell counts were estimated. Produced via immunoSEQ multiplex PCR; TCRdb's table is partial and in-frame only. V and J calls and clone size follow that table, whereas D and trimming were derived from the DNA. Of around 250,000 clones in the sample, over 70% were seen once. This CDR3 is 17 amino acids long. Germline values: CDR1 LNHDA, CDR2 SQIVND (reference sequence). Trimming removed 2 bases from V and 2 bases from J, with 16 bases in between. The sample belongs to a study of blood T cell repertoires in COVID-19. Study as a whole: The United States, Italy and Spain supplied acute and convalescent COVID-19 samples. T cells, B-cell-depleted T cells, or PBMCs supplied cDNA or gDNA.

This sequence was found in a man older than 75 with acute or convalescent COVID-19. The sequencing input was peripheral blood. The chain carries TRBV19 and TRBJ1-5; D remains unclear. As DNA, the CDR3 is TGTGCCAGTAGTATATCTCACCGGCCAGAGGGCAATCAGCCCCAGCATTTT. It yields the protein CASSISHRPEGNQPQHF.